This TCR beta chain is from a study of blood T cell repertoires in COVID-19. On the study more broadly: There were acute and convalescent COVID-19 samples, and they came from the United States, Italy and Spain.

Germline-derived CDR1 and CDR2 are ENHRY and SYGVKD. Trimming removed 4 bases from V and 5 bases from J, with 14 bases in between. The CDR3 totals 14 residues. Profiling relied on immunoSEQ multiplex PCR, and the TCRdb table lists in-frame clones only, not all of them. Of roughly 28,000 clones in the sample, 60% to 85% were seen once. V gene TRBV10-3 combines with J gene TRBJ1-2, with D hard to call. Specimen: peripheral blood. This TCR was sampled from a woman in her seventies with active or convalescent COVID-19. CDR3 sequence: CAISVAGSGYGYTF. The CDR3 DNA is TGTGCCATCAGTGTGGCGGGGTCGGGGTATGGCTACACCTTC.